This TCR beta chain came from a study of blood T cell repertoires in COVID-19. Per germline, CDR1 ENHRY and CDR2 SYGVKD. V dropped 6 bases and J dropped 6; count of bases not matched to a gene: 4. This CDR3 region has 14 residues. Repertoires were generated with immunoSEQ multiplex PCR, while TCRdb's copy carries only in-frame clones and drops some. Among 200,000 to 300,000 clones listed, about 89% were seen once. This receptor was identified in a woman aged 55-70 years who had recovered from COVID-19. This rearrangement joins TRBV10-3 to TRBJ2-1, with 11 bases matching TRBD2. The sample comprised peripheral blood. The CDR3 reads CAIRTSGDINEQFF. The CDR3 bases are TGTGCCATCAGGACTAGCGGGGATATCAATGAGCAGTTCTTC.